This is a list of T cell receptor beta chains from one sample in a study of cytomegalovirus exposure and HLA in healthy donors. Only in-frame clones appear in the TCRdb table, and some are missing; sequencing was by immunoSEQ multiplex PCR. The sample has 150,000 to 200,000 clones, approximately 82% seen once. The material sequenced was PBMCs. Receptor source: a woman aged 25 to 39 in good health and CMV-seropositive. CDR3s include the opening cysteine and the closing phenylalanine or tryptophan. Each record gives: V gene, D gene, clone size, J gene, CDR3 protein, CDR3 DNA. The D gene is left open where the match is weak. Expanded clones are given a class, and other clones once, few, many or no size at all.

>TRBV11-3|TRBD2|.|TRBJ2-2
CASSSSSGTNTGELFF
TGTGCCAGCAGCTCCAGTAGCGGGACGAACACCGGGGAGCTGTTTTTT
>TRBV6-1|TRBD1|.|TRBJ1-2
CATEIGFGTGYGYTF
TGTGCCACCGAAATCGGGTTCGGGACAGGATATGGCTACACCTTC
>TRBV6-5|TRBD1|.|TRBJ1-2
CASSYNRPQGASGYTF
TGTGCCAGCAGTTACAATAGACCACAGGGGGCGAGTGGCTACACCTTC
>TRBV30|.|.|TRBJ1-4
CAWSLRGVFEKLFF
TGTGCCTGGAGCCTACGGGGTGTTTTTGAAAAACTGTTTTTT
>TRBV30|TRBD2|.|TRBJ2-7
CAWREGSGRYEQYF
TGTGCCTGGAGAGAGGGTAGCGGGAGGTACGAGCAGTACTTC
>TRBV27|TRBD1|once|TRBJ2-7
CASSFHGQGLAYEQYF
TGTGCCAGCAGTTTCCACGGACAGGGACTTGCGTACGAGCAGTACTTC
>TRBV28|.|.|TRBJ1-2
CASSYPGRGLVGYTF
TGTGCCAGCAGTTACCCCGGGAGGGGACTCGTTGGCTACACCTTC
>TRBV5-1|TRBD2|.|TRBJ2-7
CASSLETSGSPYEQYF
TGCGCCAGCAGCTTGGAAACTAGCGGGAGCCCCTACGAGCAGTACTTC
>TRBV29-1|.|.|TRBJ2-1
CSLQIPAGNEQFF
TGCAGCCTCCAAATCCCGGCGGGGAATGAGCAGTTCTTC
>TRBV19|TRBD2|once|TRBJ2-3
CASSLLAGGDTQYF
TGTGCCAGTAGCCTACTAGCGGGGGGAGATACGCAGTATTTT
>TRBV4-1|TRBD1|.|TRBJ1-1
CASSYGTGGGTEAFF
TGCGCCAGCAGCTACGGGACAGGGGGGGGTACTGAAGCTTTCTTT
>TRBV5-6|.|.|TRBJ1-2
CASSSKAGGYGYTF
TGTGCCAGCAGCTCCAAGGCGGGGGGGTATGGCTACACCTTC
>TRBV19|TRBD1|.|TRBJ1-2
CASTARTGNYYGYTF
TGTGCCAGTACCGCTCGGACAGGGAACTACTATGGCTACACCTTC
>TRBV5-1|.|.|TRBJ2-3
CASSLAGMETDTQYF
TGCGCCAGCAGCTTGGCCGGGATGGAGACAGATACGCAGTATTTT
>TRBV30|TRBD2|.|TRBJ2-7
CAWNLAGGTGSYF
TGTGCCTGGAATCTAGCGGGAGGGACCGGGTCGTACTTC
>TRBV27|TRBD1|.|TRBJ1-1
CASSLDRVAEAFF
TGTGCCAGCAGCCTTGACAGGGTCGCTGAAGCTTTCTTT
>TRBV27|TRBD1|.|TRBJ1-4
CASSSRTGGDEKLFF
TGTGCCAGCAGTTCCCGGACAGGGGGCGATGAAAAACTGTTTTTT
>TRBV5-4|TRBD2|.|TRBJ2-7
CASSKIPGTSNNEQYF
TGTGCCAGCAGCAAGATCCCCGGGACTAGTAACAACGAGCAGTACTTC
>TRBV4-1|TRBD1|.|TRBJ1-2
CASSQDGAGGISYTF
TGCGCCAGCAGCCAAGATGGGGCAGGGGGCATTTCCTACACCTTC
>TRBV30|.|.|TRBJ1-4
CAWSRGRGEEKLFF
TGTGCCTGGAGCAGGGGCAGGGGCGAGGAAAAACTGTTTTTT
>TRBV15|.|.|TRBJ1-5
CATSRDGGSHQPQHF
TGTGCCACCAGCAGAGATGGAGGGTCTCACCAGCCCCAGCATTTT
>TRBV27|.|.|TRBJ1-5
CASRTGNSNQPQHF
TGTGCCAGCAGGACAGGAAATAGCAATCAGCCCCAGCATTTT
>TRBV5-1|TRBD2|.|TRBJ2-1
CASSLAWTSANEQFF
TGCGCCAGCAGCTTGGCTTGGACTAGCGCAAATGAGCAGTTCTTC
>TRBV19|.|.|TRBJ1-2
CASSILGQPSNYGYTF
TGTGCCAGTAGTATCTTAGGACAGCCCTCTAACTATGGCTACACCTTC
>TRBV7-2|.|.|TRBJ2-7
CASSSRQLASSTEQYF
TGTGCCAGCAGCTCGAGACAACTAGCTAGTTCCACCGAGCAGTACTTC
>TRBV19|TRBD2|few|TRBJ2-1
CASGLAGGEQFF
TGTGCCAGTGGACTAGCGGGAGGTGAGCAGTTCTTC
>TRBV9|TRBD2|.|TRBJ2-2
CASSQRTSGTNTGELFF
TGTGCCAGCAGCCAGCGGACTAGCGGAACGAACACCGGGGAGCTGTTTTTT
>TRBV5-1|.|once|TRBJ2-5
CASSLVLQEETQYF
TGCGCCAGCAGCTTGGTGTTACAGGAAGAGACCCAGTACTTC
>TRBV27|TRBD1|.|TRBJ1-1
CASSTRDRLFTEAFF
TGTGCCAGCAGTACTCGGGACAGGCTATTCACTGAAGCTTTCTTT
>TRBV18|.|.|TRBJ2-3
CASSQQVGSTDTQYF
TGTGCCAGCTCACAACAGGTCGGAAGCACAGATACGCAGTATTTT
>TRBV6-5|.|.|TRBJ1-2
CASRRGGNYGYTF
TGTGCCAGCAGGCGGGGCGGTAACTATGGCTACACCTTC
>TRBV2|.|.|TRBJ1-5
CASSELRGDQPQHF
TGTGCCAGCAGTGAGTTGCGGGGGGATCAGCCCCAGCATTTT
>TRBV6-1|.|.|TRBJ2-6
CASSGQSGANVLTF
TGTGCCAGCAGTGGGCAGTCTGGGGCCAACGTCCTGACTTTC
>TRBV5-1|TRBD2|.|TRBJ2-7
CASSLEGTSVREEQYF
TGCGCCAGCAGCTTGGAGGGGACTAGCGTCCGAGAAGAGCAGTACTTC
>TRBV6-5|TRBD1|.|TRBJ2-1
CASSDGQGGPNEQFF
TGTGCCAGCAGCGACGGACAGGGGGGACCCAATGAGCAGTTCTTC
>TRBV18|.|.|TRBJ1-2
CASTTTDKGGYTF
TGTGCCAGCACCACCACGGACAAGGGGGGCTACACCTTC
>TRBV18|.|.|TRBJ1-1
CASSPRQDNTEAFF
TGTGCCAGCTCACCTCGACAGGATAACACTGAAGCTTTCTTT
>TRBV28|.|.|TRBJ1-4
CASSQTPTGGWNEKLFF
TGTGCCAGCAGTCAGACCCCGACAGGAGGATGGAATGAAAAACTGTTTTTT
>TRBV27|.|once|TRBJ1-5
CASSLRGSQPQHF
TGTGCCAGCAGTTTGCGGGGTTCCCAGCCCCAGCATTTT
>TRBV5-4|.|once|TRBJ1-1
CASSSRGLNTEAFF
TGTGCCAGCAGCTCACGCGGGCTTAACACTGAAGCTTTCTTT
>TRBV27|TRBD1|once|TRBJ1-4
CASSLEPGQHSALFF
TGTGCCAGCAGTTTAGAGCCGGGACAGCACTCCGCACTGTTTTTT
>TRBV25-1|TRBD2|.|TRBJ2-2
CASSGRSGRAYGELFF
TGTGCCAGCAGTGGCCGTAGCGGGAGGGCTTACGGGGAGCTGTTTTTT
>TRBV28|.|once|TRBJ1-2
CASSGGRANYGYTF
TGTGCCAGCAGCGGGGGTCGAGCTAACTATGGCTACACCTTC
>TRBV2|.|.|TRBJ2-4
CASTFEGMTKNIQYF
TGTGCCAGCACATTTGAGGGTATGACCAAAAACATTCAGTACTTC
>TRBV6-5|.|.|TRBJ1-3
CASSYSRGSSRNTIYF
TGTGCCAGCAGTTACTCTAGGGGTTCTTCCAGAAACACCATATATTTT
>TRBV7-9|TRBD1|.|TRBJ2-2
CASSPTGGIRTGELFF
TGTGCCAGCAGCCCGACAGGGGGGATACGCACCGGGGAGCTGTTTTTT
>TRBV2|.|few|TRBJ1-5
CASSGQARGNQPQHF
TGTGCCAGCAGTGGACAGGCCCGCGGCAATCAGCCCCAGCATTTT
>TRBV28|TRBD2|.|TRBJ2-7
CASSLAGGPYEQYF
TGTGCCAGCAGTTTAGCGGGAGGGCCTTACGAGCAGTACTTC
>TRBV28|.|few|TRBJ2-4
CASSLPTRGTIQYF
TGTGCCAGCAGTTTACCCACACGGGGAACCATTCAGTACTTC
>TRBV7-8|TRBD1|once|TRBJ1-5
CASSLRGQQPQHF
TGTGCCAGCAGCTTAAGGGGGCAACAGCCCCAGCATTTT
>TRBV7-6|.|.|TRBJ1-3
CASSRTTTVAGNTIYF
TGTGCCAGCAGCCGGACAACGACAGTAGCTGGAAACACCATATATTTT
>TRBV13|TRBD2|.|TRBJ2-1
CASSSMGLAVNEQFF
TGTGCCAGCAGCTCGATGGGACTAGCGGTAAATGAGCAGTTCTTC